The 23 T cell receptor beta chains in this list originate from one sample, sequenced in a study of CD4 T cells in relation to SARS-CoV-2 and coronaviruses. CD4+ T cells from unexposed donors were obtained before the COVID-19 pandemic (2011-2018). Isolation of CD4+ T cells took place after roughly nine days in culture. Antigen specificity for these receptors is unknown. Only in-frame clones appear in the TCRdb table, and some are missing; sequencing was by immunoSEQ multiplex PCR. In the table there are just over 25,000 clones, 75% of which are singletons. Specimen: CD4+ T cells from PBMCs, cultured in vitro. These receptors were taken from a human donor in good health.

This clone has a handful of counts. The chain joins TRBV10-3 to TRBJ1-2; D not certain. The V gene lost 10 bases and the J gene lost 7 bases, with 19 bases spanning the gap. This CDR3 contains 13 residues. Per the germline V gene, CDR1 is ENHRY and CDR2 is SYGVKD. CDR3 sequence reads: CATAASVMGGYTF. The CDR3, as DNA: TGTGCCACCGCGGCCTCCGTCATGGGTGGCTACACCTTC.

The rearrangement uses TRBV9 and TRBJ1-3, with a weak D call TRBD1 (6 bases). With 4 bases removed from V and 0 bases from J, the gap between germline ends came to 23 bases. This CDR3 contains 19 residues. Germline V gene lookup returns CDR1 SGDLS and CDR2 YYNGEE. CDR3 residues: CASSPLPGTTIISGNTIYF. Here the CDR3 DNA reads TGTGCCAGCAGCCCTTTACCCGGGACAACTATAATCTCTGGAAACACCATATATTTT.

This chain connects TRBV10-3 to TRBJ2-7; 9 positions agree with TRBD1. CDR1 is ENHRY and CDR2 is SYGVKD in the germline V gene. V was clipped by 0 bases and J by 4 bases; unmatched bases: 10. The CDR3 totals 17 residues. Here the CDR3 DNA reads TGTGCCATCAGTGAGTCGTTGGCCGGACAGGGGTTGTACGAGCAGTACTTC. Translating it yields CAISESLAGQGLYEQYF.

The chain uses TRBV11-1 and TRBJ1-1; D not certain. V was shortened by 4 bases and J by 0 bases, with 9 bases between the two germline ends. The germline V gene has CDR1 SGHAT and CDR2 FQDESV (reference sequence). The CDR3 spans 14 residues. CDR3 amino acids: CASSWGSLNTEAFF. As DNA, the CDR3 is TGTGCCAGCAGCTGGGGTAGCTTGAACACTGAAGCTTTCTTT.

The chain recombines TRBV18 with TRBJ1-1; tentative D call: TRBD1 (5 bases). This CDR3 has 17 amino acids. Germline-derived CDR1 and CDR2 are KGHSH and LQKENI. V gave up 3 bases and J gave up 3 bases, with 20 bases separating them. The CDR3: CASSPSDSRQGDTEAFF. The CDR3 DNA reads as TGTGCCAGCTCACCCTCCGACTCCCGCCAGGGAGACACTGAAGCTTTCTTT.

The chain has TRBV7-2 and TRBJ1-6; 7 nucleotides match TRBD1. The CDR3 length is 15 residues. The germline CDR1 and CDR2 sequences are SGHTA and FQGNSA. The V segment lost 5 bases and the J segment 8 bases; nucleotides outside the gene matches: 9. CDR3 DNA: TGTGCCAGCAGCCTCGGACAGGCGGGGGATTCACCCCTCCACTTT. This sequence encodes CASSLGQAGDSPLHF.

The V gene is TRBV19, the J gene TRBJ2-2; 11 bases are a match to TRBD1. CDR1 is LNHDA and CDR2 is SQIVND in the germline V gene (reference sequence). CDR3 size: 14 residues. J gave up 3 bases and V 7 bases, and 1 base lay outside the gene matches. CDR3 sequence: CASKGQGDTGELFF. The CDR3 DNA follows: TGTGCCAGTAAGGGACAGGGGGACACCGGGGAGCTGTTTTTT.

The CDR3 DNA sequence: TGCGCCAGCAGCCCGCGGGAGGGAAGAACCGGGGAGCTGTTTTTT. Translating gives CASSPREGRTGELFF. The chain combines TRBV5-1 with TRBJ2-2, with TRBD2 matching 9 bases. The V and J ends lost 4 bases and 5 bases, in that order; junction bases with no gene match: 6. The germline V gene has CDR1 SGHRS and CDR2 YFSETQ. CDR3 size: 15 residues.

DNA for the CDR3: TGTGCCACCGGCCCGGGACTAGCGGGGAACGAGCAGTACTTC. This translates into CATGPGLAGNEQYF. The V and J genes are TRBV10-3 and TRBJ2-7, with 13 bases matching TRBD2. This CDR3 region has 14 residues. Germline V gene data show CDR1 as ENHRY and CDR2 as SYGVKD. Losses at the gene ends were 10 bases for V and 5 bases for J; bases not matched to a gene: 8.

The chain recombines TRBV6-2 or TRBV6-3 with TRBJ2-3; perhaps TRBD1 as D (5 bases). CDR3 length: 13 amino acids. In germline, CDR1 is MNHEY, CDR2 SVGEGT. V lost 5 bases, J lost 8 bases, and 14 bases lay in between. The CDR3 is CASSQQGWGTQYF. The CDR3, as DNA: TGTGCCAGCAGTCAGCAGGGATGGGGTACGCAGTATTTT.

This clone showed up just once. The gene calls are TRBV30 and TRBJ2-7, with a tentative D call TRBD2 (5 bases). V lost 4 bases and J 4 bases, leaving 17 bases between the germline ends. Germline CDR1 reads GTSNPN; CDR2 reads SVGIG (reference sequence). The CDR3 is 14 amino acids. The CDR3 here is CAWKRGPVRYEQYF. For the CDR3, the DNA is TGTGCCTGGAAGAGAGGGCCGGTACGGTACGAGCAGTACTTC.

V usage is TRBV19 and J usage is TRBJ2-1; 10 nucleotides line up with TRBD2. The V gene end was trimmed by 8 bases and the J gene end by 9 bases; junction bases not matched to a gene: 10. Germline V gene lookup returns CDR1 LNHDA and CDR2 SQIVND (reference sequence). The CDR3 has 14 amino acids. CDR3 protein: CASGASGGPGEQFF. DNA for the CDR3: TGTGCCAGTGGGGCTAGCGGGGGCCCGGGTGAGCAGTTCTTC.

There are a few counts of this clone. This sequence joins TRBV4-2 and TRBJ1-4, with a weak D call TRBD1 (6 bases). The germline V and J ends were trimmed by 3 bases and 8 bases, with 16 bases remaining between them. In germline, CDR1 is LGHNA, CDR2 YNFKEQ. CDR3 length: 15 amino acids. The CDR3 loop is CASSHWTVGGEKLFF. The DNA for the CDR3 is TGTGCCAGCAGCCATTGGACAGTTGGGGGGGAAAAACTGTTTTTT.

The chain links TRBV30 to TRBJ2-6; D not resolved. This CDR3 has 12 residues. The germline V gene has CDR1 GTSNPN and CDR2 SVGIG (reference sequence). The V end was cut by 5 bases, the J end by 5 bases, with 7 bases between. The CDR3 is CAWGLWANVLTF. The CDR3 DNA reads TGTGCCTGGGGTCTCTGGGCCAACGTCCTGACTTTC. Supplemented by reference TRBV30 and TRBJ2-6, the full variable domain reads SQTIHQWPATLVQPVGSPLSLECTVEGTSNPNLYWYRQAAGRGLQLLFYSVGIGQISSEVPQNLSASRPQDRQFILSSKKLLLSDSGFYLCAWGLWANVLTFGAGSRLTVL.

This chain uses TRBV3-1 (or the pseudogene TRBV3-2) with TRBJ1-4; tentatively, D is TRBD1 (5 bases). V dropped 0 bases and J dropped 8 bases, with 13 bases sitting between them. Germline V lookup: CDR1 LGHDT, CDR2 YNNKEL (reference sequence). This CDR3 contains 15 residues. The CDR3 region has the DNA TGTGCCAGCAGCCAAGATCAGGGTATACAAGAAAAACTGTTTTTT. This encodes CASSQDQGIQEKLFF.

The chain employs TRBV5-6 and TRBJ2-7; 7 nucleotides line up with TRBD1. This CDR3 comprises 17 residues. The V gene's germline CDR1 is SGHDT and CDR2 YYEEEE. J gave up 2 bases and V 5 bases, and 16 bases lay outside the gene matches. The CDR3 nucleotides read TGTGCCAGCAGGGAGACAGGGCAAAACCGCGGCGCCTACGAGCAGTACTTC. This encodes CASRETGQNRGAYEQYF.

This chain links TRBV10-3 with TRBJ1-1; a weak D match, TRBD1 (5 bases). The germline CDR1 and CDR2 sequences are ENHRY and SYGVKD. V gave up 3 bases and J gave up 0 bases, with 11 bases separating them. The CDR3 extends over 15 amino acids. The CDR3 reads CAISERGTVNTEAFF. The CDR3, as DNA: TGTGCCATCAGTGAACGAGGGACGGTGAACACTGAAGCTTTCTTT.

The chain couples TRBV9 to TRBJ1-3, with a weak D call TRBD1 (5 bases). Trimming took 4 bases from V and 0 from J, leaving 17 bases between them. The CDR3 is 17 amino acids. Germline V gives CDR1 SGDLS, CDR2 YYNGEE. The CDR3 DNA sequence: TGTGCCAGCAGCCCAACGGGACGTCCCAGCTCTGGAAACACCATATATTTT. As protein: CASSPTGRPSSGNTIYF.

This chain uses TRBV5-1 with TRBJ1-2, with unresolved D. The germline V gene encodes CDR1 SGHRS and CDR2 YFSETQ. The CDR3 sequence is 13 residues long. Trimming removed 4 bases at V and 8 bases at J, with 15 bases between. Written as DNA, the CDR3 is TGCGCCAGCAGCCTGCAGGAAGGCCGGGGCTACACCTTC. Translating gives CASSLQEGRGYTF.

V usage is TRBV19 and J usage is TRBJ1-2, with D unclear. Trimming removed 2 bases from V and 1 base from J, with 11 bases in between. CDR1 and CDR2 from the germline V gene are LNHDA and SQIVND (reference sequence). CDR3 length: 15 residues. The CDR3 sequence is CASSIWRTDNYGYTF. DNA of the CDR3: TGTGCCAGTAGTATATGGAGAACAGATAACTATGGCTACACCTTC.

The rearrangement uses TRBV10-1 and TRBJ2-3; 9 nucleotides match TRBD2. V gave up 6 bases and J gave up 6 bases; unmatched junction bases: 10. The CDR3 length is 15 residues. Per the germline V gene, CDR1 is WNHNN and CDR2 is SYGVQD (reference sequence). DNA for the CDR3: TGCGCCAGCAGACTACCTAGCGGGAATTCGGATACGCAGTATTTT. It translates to CASRLPSGNSDTQYF.

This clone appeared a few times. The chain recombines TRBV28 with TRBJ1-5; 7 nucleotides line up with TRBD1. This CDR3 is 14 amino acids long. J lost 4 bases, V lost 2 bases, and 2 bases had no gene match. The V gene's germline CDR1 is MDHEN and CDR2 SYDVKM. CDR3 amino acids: CASSLEQGNQPQHF. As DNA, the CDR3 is TGTGCCAGCAGTTTAGAACAGGGGAATCAGCCCCAGCATTTT.

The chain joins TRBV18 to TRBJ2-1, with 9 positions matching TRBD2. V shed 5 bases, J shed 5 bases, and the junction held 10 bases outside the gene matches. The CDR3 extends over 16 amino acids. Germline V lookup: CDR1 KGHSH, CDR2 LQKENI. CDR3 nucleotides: TGTGCCAGCTCATCGACCCTAGCGGGGAGGAACAATGAGCAGTTCTTC. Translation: CASSSTLAGRNNEQFF.